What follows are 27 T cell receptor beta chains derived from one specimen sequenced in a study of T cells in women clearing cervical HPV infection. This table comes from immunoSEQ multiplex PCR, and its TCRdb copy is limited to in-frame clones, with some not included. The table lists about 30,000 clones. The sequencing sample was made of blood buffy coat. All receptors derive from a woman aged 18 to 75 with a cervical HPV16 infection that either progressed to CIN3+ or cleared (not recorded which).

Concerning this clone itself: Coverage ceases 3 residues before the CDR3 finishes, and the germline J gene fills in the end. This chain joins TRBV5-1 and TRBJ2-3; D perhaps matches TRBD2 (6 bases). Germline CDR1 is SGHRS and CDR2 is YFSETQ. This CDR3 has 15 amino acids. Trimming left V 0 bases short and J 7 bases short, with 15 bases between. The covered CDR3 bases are TGCGCCAGCAGCTTGGGCGGGGAGGCTTGGAATACG. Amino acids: CASSLGGEAWNT. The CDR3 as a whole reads CASSLGGEAWNTQYF.

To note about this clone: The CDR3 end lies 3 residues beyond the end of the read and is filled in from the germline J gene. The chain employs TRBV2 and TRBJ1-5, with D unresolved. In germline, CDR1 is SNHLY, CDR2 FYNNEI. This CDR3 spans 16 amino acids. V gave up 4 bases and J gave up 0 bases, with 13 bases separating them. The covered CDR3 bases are TGTGCCAGCAGTGGCGGCGCGGAATATAGCAATCAGCCC. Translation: CASSGGAEYSNQP. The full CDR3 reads CASSGGAEYSNQPQHF.

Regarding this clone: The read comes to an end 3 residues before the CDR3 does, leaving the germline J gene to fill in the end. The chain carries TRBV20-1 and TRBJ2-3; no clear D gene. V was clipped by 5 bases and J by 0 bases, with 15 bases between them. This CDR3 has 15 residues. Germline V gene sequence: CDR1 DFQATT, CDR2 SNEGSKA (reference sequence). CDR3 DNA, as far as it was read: TGCAGTGCTCCGCGCGCTACGACTAGCACAGATACG. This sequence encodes CSAPRATTSTDT. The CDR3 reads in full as CSAPRATTSTDTQYF.

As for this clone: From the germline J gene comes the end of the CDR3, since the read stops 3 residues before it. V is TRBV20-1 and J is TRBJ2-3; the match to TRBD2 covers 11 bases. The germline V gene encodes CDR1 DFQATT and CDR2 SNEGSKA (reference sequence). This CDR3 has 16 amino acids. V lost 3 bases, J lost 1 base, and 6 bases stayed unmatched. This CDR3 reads CSASAGTSGRTDTQYF. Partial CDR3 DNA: TGCAGTGCTAGTGCCGGGACTAGCGGACGCACAGATACG.

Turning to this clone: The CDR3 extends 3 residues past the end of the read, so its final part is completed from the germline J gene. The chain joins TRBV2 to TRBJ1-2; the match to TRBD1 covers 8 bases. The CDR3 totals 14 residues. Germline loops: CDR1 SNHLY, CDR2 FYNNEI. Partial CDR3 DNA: TGTGCCAGCAGTGAACTTCAGGGGGCGCAGGGC. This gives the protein CASSELQGAQG. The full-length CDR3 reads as CASSELQGAQGYTF.

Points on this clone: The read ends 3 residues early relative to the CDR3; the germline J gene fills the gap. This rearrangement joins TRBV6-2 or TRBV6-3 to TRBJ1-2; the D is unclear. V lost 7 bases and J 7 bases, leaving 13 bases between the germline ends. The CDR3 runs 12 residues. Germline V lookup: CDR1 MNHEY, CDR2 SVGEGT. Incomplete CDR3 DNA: TGTGCCAGCACCGGAGGGTTGCGTGGC. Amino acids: CASTGGLRG. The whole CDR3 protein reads CASTGGLRGYTF.

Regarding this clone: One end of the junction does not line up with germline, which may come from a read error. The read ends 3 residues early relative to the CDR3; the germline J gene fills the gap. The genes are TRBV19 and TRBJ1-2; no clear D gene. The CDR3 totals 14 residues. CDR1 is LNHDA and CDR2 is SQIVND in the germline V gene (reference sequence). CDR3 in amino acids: CASTGLAGVYDYTF. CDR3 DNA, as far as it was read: TGTGCCAGTACCGGACTAGCGGGAGTATATGAC.

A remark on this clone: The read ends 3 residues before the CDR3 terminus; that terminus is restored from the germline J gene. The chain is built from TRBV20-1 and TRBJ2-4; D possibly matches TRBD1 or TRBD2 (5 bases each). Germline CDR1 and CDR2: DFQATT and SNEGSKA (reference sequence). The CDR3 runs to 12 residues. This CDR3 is CSASRGVSDQYF. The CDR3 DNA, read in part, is TGCAGTGCTAGCAGAGGGGTAAGCGAT.

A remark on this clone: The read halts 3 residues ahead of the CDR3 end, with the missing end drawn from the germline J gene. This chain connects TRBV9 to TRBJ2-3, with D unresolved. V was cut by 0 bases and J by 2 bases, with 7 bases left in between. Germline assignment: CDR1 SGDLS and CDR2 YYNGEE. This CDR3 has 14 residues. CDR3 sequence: CASSVGAATDTQYF. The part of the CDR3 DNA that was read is TGTGCCAGCAGCGTAGGTGCGGCCACAGATACG.

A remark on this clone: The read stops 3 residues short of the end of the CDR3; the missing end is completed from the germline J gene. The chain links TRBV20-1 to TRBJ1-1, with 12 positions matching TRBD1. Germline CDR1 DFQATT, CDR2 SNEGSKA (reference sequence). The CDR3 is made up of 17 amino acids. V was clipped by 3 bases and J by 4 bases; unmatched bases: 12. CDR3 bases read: TGCAGTGCTAGCAGCCCGGGACAGGGGGCCTTTGTCACTGAA. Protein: CSASSPGQGAFVTE. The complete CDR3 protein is CSASSPGQGAFVTEAFF.

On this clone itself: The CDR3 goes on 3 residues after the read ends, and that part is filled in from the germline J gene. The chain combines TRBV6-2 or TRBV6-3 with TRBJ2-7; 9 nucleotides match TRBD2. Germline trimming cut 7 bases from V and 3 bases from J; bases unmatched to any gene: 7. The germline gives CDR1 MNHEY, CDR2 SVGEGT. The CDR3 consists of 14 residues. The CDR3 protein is CASTVAGANYEQYF. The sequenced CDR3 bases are TGTGCCAGCACCGTAGCGGGAGCTAACTACGAG.

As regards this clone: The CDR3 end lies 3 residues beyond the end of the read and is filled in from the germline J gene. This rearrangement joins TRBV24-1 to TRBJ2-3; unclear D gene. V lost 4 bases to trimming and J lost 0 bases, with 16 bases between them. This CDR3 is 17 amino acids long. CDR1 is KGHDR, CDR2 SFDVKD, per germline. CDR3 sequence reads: CATSDSGSHSSTDTQYF. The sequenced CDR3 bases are TGTGCCACCAGTGACTCCGGGTCACATTCTAGCACAGATACG.

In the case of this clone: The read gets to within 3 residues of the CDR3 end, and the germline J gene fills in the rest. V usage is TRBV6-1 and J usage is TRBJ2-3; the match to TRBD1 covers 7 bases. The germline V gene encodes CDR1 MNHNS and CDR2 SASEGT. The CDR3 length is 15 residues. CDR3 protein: CASSEGQTGSETQYF. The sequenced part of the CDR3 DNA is TGTGCCAGCAGTGAAGGCCAGACAGGGTCTGAGACG.

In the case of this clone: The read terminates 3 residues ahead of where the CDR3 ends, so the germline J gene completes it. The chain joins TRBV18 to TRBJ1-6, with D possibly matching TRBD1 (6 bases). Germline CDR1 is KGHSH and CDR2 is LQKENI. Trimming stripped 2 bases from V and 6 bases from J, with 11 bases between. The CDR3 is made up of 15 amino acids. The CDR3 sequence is CASSPEQGFNSPLHF. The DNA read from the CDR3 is TGTGCCAGCTCACCAGAACAGGGTTTTAATTCACCC.

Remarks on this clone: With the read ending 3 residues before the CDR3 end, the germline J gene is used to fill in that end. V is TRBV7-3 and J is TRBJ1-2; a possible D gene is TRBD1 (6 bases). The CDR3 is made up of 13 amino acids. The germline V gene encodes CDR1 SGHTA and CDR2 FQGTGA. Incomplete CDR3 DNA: TGTGCCAGCAGCTTAGGGGGGGGCTACGAC. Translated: CASSLGGGYD. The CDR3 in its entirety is CASSLGGGYDYTF. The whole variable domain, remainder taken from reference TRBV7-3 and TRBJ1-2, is GAGVSQTPSNKVTEKGKYVELRCDPISGHTALYWYRQSLGQGPEFLIYFQGTGAADDSGLPNDRFFAVRPEGSVSTLKIQRTERGDSAVYLCASSLGGGYDYTFGSGTRLTVV.

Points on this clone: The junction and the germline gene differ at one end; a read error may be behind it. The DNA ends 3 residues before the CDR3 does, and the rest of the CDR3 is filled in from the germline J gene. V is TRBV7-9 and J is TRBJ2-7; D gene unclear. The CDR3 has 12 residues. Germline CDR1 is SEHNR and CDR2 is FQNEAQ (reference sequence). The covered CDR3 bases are TGTTCCAGCAGCTTAGTGGCATCCGAG. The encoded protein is CSSSLVASE. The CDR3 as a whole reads CSSSLVASEQYF.

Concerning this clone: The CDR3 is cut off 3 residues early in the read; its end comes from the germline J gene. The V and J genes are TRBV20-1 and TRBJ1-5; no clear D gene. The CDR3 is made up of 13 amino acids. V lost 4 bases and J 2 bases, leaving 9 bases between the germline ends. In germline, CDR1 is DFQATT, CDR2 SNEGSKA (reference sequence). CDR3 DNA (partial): TGCAGTGCTATTCCAGTGCGCAATCAGCCC. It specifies CSAIPVRNQP. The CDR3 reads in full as CSAIPVRNQPQHF.

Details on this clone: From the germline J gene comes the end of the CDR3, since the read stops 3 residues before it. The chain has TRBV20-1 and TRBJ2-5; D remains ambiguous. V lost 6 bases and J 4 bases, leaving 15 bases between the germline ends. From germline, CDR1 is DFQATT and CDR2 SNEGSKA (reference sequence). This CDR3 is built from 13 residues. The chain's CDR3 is CSAHDTSVETQYF. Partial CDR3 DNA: TGCAGTGCCCACGACACATCGGTAGAGACC.

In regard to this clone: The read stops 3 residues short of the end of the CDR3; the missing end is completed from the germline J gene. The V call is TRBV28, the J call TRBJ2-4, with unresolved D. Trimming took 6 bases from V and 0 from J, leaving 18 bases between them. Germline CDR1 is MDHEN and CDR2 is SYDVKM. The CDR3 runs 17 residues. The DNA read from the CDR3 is TGTGCCAGCAGCTCGCTGGTGTGGTTAGAAGCCAAAAACATT. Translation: CASSSLVWLEAKNI. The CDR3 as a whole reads CASSSLVWLEAKNIQYF.

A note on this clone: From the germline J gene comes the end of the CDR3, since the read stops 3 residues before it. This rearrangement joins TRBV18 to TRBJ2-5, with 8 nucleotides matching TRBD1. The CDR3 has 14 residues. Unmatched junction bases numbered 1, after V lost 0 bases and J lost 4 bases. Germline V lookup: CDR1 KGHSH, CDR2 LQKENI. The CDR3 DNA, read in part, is TGTGCCAGCTCACCACCCAGGGGGCGAGAGACC. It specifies CASSPPRGRET. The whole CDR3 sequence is CASSPPRGRETQYF.

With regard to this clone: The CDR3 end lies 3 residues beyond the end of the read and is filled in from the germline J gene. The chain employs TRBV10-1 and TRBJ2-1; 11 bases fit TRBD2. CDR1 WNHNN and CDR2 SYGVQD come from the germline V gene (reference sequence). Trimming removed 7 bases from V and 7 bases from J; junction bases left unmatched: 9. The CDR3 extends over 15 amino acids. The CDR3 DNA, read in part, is TGCGCCAGCACCCCCGGGACTAGCGGTTCGAATGAG. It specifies CASTPGTSGSNE. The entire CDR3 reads CASTPGTSGSNEQFF.

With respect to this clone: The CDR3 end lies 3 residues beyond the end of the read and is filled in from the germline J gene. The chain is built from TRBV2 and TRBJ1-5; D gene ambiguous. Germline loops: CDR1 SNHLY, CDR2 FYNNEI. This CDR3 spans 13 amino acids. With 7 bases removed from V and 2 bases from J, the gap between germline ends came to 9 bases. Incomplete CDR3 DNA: TGTGCCAGCAAGGGTAATGGCAATCAGCCC. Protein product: CASKGNGNQP. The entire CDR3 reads CASKGNGNQPQHF.

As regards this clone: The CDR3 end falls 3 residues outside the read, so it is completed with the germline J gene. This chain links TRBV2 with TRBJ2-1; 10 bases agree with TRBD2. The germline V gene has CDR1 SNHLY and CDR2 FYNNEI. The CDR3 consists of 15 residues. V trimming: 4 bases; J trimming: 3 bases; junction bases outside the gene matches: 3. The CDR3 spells CASSVSSGGYNEQFF. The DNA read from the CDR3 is TGTGCCAGCAGTGTTTCTAGCGGGGGCTACAATGAG.

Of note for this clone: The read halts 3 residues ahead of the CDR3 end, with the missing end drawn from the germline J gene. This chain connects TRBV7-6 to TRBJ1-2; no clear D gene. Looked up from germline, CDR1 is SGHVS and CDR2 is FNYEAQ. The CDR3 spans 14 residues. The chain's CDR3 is CASTNNAGGESYTF. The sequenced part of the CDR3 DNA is TGTGCCAGCACCAACAACGCAGGAGGCGAGAGC.

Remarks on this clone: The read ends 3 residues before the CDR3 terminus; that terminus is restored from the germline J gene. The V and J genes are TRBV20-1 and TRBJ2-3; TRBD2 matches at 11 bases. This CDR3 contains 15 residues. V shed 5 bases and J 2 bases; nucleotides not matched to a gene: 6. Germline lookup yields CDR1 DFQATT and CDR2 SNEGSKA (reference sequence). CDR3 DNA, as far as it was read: TGCAGTGCTGGGAGACTAGCGGGACTCACAGATACG. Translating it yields CSAGRLAGLTDT. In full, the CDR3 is CSAGRLAGLTDTQYF.

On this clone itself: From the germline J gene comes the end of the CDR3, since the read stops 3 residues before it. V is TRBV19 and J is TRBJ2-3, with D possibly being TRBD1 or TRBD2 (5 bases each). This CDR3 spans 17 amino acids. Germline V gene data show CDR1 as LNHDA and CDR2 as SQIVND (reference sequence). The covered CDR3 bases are TGTGCCAGTAGTCGAGCGAATCTACGAGGGCAGGGAGAGACG. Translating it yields CASSRANLRGQGET. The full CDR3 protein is CASSRANLRGQGETQYF.

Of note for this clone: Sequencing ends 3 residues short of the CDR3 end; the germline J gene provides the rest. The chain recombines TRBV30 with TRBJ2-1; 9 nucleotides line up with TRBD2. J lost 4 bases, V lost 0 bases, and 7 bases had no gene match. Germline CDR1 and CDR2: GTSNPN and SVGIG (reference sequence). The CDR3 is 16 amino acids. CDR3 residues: CAWSVNPTSGYNEQFF. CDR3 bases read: TGTGCCTGGAGTGTGAATCCGACTAGCGGATACAATGAG.